The clone carrying this T cell receptor beta chain has ten or more counts. What it binds is not known. The record originates from a study of neurological immune-mediated disorders. TCRdb used MiXCR to reprocess the 5' RACE reads, holding one entry per CDR3 protein. The table includes about 52,000 distinct CDR3 sequences, roughly 3.8% detected once. Germline lookup yields CDR1 SGHTA and CDR2 FQGNSA. Between the trimmed V and J ends, which lost 5 bases and 9 bases, there was a span of 8 bases. The CDR3 contains 12 residues. Regarding the study as a whole: The multiple sclerosis repertoire cluster was associated with no clinical or MRI feature. Multiple sclerosis was found to have the least TCR clonal expansion, below healthy controls, and HTLV-1-associated myelopathy the most.

The clonotype was recovered from a man in his 60s with multiple sclerosis. Sequencing was performed on PBMCs. The chain employs TRBV7-2 and TRBJ1-6; no reliable D call. The DNA of the CDR3 is TGTGCCAGCAGCCTCCCAGGTTCACCCCTCCACTTT. This translates into CASSLPGSPLHF.